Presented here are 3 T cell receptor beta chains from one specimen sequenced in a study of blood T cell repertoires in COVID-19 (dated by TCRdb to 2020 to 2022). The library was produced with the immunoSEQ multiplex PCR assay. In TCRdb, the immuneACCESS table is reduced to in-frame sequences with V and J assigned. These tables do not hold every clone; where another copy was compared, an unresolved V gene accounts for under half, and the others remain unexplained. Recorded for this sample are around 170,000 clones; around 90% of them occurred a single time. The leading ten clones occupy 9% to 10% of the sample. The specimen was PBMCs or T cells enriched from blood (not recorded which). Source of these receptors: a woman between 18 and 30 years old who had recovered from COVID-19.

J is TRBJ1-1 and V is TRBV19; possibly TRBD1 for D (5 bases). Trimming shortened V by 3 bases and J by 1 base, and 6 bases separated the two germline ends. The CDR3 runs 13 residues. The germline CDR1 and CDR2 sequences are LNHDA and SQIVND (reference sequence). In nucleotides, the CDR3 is TGTGCCAGTAGTATGGGGCAGAACACTGAAGCTTTCTTT. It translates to CASSMGQNTEAFF.

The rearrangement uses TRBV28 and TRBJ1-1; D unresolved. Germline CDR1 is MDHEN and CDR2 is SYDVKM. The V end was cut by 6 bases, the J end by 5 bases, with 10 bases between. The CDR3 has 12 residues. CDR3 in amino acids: CASSQTGTEAFF. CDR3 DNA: TGTGCCAGCAGCCAGACGGGTACTGAAGCTTTCTTT.

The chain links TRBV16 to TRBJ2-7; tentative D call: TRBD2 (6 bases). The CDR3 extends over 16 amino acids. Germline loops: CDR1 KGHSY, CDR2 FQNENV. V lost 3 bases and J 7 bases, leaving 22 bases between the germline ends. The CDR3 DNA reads TGTGCCAGCAGCCAGTCGGGGCGGGGCACCACGGGGGAGCAGTACTTC. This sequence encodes CASSQSGRGTTGEQYF. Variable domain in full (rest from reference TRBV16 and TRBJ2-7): GEEVAQTPKHLVRGEGQKAKLYCAPIKGHSYVFWYQQVLKNEFKFLISFQNENVFDETGMPKERFSAKCLPNSPCSLEIQATKLEDSAVYFCASSQSGRGTTGEQYFGPGTRLTVT.